This TCR beta chain appears in the sequencing data of a study of cytomegalovirus exposure and HLA in healthy donors. Study in general: Out of roughly 200 million T cells, an earlier analysis found about 100 million unique TCR beta sequences in total. Study-wide points: According to the study, 160 or so TCR beta chains were cytomegalovirus-associated.

About this clone: Its antigen remains unidentified.

In the PCR, 60 Vbeta and 13 Jbeta primers were used. Original processing notes: The count from a later analysis was 65 million to 90 million unique TCR beta chains, some 10 million of them shared. The assay was immunoSEQ multiplex PCR, and TCRdb's table has in-frame clones only and misses some. The V and J calls and the clone size are those of that table, but D and trimming were determined from the DNA. The repertoire holds 100,000 or so clones, roughly 85% seen once, with 2.5% to 3% in the top ten. This CDR3 has 15 amino acids. The ends were cut back, 5 bases at V and 7 bases at J, with 15 bases in the middle. CDR1 LNHDA and CDR2 SQIVND come from the germline V gene (reference sequence). It was healthy bone marrow donors who served as donors.

The sequencing input was PBMCs. The chain carries TRBV19 and TRBJ1-6; a possible D gene is TRBD1 (6 bases). The receptor was isolated from a man aged 40-55 years in good health and CMV-seronegative. CDR3 bases: TGTGCCAGTAGTTCCCCCCAGGGGTGGAATTCACCCCTCCACTTT. It translates to CASSSPQGWNSPLHF.